The rows below give T cell receptor beta chains drawn from one sample of a study of blood T cell repertoires in COVID-19. Profiled with immunoSEQ multiplex PCR; TCRdb holds only in-frame clones, not every one. The table includes roughly 120,000 clones, 82% detected once. Input material: peripheral blood. The receptors were gathered from an older man with active or convalescent COVID-19. CDR3s include the opening cysteine and the closing phenylalanine or tryptophan. The order of the fields is J gene, V gene, D gene, clone size, CDR3 protein, CDR3 DNA. A D gene is named only where the DNA matches it firmly. Part of the rows lack a size; the others show once, few, many or a class for expanded clones.

J: TRBJ2-3
V: TRBV3-1/TRBV3-2
D: TRBD2
size: NA
CDR3: CASSQPRDYNTDTQYF
DNA: TGTGCCAGCAGCCAACCCCGGGACTACAACACAGATACGCAGTATTTT

J: TRBJ2-1
V: TRBV7-2
D: TRBD2
size: NA
CDR3: CASSPRGLAGGIYNEQFF
DNA: TGTGCCAGCAGCCCAAGAGGGCTAGCGGGGGGTATATACAATGAGCAGTTCTTC

J: TRBJ1-2
V: TRBV7-3
D: NA
size: NA
CDR3: CASSPTAGSGVYGYTF
DNA: TGTGCCAGCAGCCCGACCGCCGGCTCCGGGGTCTATGGCTACACCTTC

J: TRBJ2-7
V: TRBV28
D: TRBD1
size: NA
CDR3: CASRSAGGVYEQYF
DNA: TGTGCCAGCAGGTCCGCAGGGGGCGTTTACGAGCAGTACTTC

J: TRBJ1-2
V: TRBV7-2
D: NA
size: few
CDR3: CASSFLRGGAYGYTF
DNA: TGTGCCAGCAGCTTCCTGCGGGGGGGCGCCTATGGCTACACCTTC

J: TRBJ2-5
V: TRBV11-2
D: TRBD2
size: NA
CDR3: CASSRLAGGPQETQYF
DNA: TGTGCCAGCAGTAGACTAGCGGGAGGGCCCCAAGAGACCCAGTACTTC

J: TRBJ2-1
V: TRBV2
D: NA
size: NA
CDR3: CASRLAAYNEQFF
DNA: TGTGCCAGCAGGCTAGCAGCATACAATGAGCAGTTCTTC

J: TRBJ1-5
V: TRBV12-3/TRBV12-4
D: NA
size: NA
CDR3: CASSFQMNQPQHF
DNA: TGTGCCAGCAGTTTCCAAATGAATCAGCCCCAGCATTTT

J: TRBJ2-2
V: TRBV19
D: NA
size: NA
CDR3: CASKGGANTGELFF
DNA: TGTGCCAGCAAAGGGGGAGCGAACACCGGGGAGCTGTTTTTT

J: TRBJ2-5
V: TRBV3-1/TRBV3-2
D: TRBD1
size: once
CDR3: CASSLQPGGRRETQYF
DNA: TGTGCCAGCAGCCTTCAACCAGGGGGCAGGAGAGAGACCCAGTACTTC

J: TRBJ2-1
V: TRBV27
D: NA
size: NA
CDR3: CASSPCAVCSYNEQFF
DNA: TGTGCCAGCAGTCCTTGCGCGGTGTGCTCCTACAATGAGCAGTTCTTC

J: TRBJ2-1
V: TRBV3-1/TRBV3-2
D: NA
size: NA
CDR3: CASSQVGGAYNEQFF
DNA: TGTGCCAGCAGCCAAGTCGGAGGGGCCTACAATGAGCAGTTCTTC

J: TRBJ1-1
V: TRBV18
D: NA
size: NA
CDR3: CASSPGGQKNTEAFF
DNA: TGTGCCAGCTCACCAGGTGGGCAGAAGAACACTGAAGCTTTCTTT

J: TRBJ1-1
V: TRBV27
D: NA
size: NA
CDR3: CASSLEHTTTEAFF
DNA: TGTGCCAGCAGTTTGGAGCACACCACCACTGAAGCTTTCTTT

J: TRBJ1-2
V: TRBV6-5
D: NA
size: NA
CDR3: CASSSGKNYGYTF
DNA: TGTGCCAGCAGTTCGGGGAAAAACTATGGCTACACCTTC

J: TRBJ2-7
V: TRBV28
D: TRBD2
size: NA
CDR3: CASRLGLGMYEQYF
DNA: TGTGCCAGCAGACTCGGACTAGGGATGTACGAGCAGTACTTC

J: TRBJ1-4
V: TRBV9
D: NA
size: NA
CDR3: CASSVGNRLNEKLFF
DNA: TGTGCCAGCAGCGTAGGGAACAGATTAAATGAAAAACTGTTTTTT

J: TRBJ2-3
V: TRBV5-1
D: TRBD2
size: NA
CDR3: CASSFAGLAGTDTQYF
DNA: TGCGCCAGCAGCTTTGCGGGACTAGCAGGCACAGATACGCAGTATTTT

J: TRBJ1-5
V: TRBV28
D: NA
size: medium-sized
CDR3: CASTTRRGTGQPQHF
DNA: TGTGCCAGCACCACTAGGCGGGGTACTGGTCAGCCCCAGCATTTT

J: TRBJ2-7
V: TRBV6-6
D: TRBD1
size: once
CDR3: CASSQQGGYEQYF
DNA: TGTGCCAGCAGCCAACAGGGGGGCTACGAGCAGTACTTC

J: TRBJ1-1
V: TRBV4-3
D: TRBD1
size: NA
CDR3: CASSQDPGGSTEAFF
DNA: TGCGCCAGCAGCCAAGATCCAGGGGGCTCGACTGAAGCTTTCTTT

J: TRBJ2-3
V: TRBV7-6
D: TRBD1
size: NA
CDR3: CASSLRTGGFTDTQYF
DNA: TGTGCCAGCAGCCTAAGGACAGGGGGCTTTACAGATACGCAGTATTTT

J: TRBJ2-5
V: TRBV5-4
D: NA
size: NA
CDR3: CASSLRLDSSSQETQYF
DNA: TGTGCCAGCAGCTTACGGCTGGACTCTTCATCTCAAGAGACCCAGTACTTC

J: TRBJ1-1
V: TRBV14
D: TRBD1
size: NA
CDR3: CASRHRTGGLAFF
DNA: TGTGCCAGCAGACACAGGACAGGGGGTTTAGCTTTCTTT

J: TRBJ1-1
V: TRBV27
D: NA
size: NA
CDR3: CASSFGFRAFF
DNA: TGTGCCAGCAGTTTCGGGTTCCGAGCTTTCTTT

J: TRBJ1-1
V: TRBV5-1
D: NA
size: NA
CDR3: CASSLGPGGAEAFF
DNA: TGCGCCAGCAGCTTGGGCCCGGGGGGTGCTGAAGCTTTCTTT

J: TRBJ2-7
V: TRBV6-2/TRBV6-3
D: TRBD1
size: NA
CDR3: CASSYDRGHSYEQYF
DNA: TGTGCCAGCAGTTATGACAGGGGGCACTCCTACGAGCAGTACTTC

J: TRBJ2-3
V: TRBV21-1
D: NA
size: NA
CDR3: CASSKARTSGGDTDTQYF
DNA: TGTGCCAGCAGCAAAGCCCGGACTAGCGGGGGAGACACAGATACGCAGTATTTT

J: TRBJ1-4
V: TRBV5-1
D: NA
size: NA
CDR3: CASSLGAVATNEKLFF
DNA: TGCGCCAGCAGCTTGGGGGCAGTTGCAACTAATGAAAAACTGTTTTTT

J: TRBJ2-7
V: TRBV6-6
D: NA
size: NA
CDR3: CASSQIAGGYEQYF
DNA: TGTGCCAGCAGTCAGATAGCCGGGGGTTACGAGCAGTACTTC